Listed below are T cell receptor beta chains from one sample, sequenced in a study of blood T cell repertoires in COVID-19. Clones were read by immunoSEQ multiplex PCR, and TCRdb kept only the in-frame ones, dropping some. The table lists about 200,000 clones, around 81% of them singletons. Sequences were obtained from peripheral blood. The origin of the receptors is a woman aged 70-85 years with acute or convalescent COVID-19. Each CDR3 is given with its conserved first and last residue. Fields, in order: J gene, D gene, V gene, clone size, CDR3 protein, CDR3 DNA. A D gene is named only where the DNA matches it firmly. Clone sizes are given selectively: once, few, many, or a class where the clone is expanded.

TRBJ2-3 | TRBD2 | TRBV27 | - | CASNPRGGGPRTDTQYF | TGTGCCAGCAATCCCAGGGGCGGGGGGCCCCGCACAGATACGCAGTATTTT
TRBJ2-2 | TRBD2 | TRBV5-1 | many | CASSPGGPITGELFF | TGCGCCAGCTCACCGGGGGGGCCCATCACCGGGGAGCTGTTTTTT
TRBJ2-6 | - | TRBV4-1 | - | CASSQDPGLGANVLTF | TGCGCCAGCAGCCAGGACCCAGGGTTAGGGGCCAACGTCCTGACTTTC
TRBJ2-2 | - | TRBV3-1/TRBV3-2 | - | CASSLYPDGELFF | TGTGCCAGCAGCCTCTACCCTGACGGGGAGCTGTTTTTT
TRBJ1-2 | TRBD1 | TRBV30 | once | CAWSPTGKEGYTF | TGTGCCTGGAGCCCGACAGGGAAGGAGGGCTACACCTTC
TRBJ2-2 | - | TRBV11-2 | - | CASSLKGLNTGELFF | TGTGCCAGCAGCTTAAAGGGGCTCAACACCGGGGAGCTGTTTTTT
TRBJ1-2 | - | TRBV30 | few | CAWSDLLGTWEVDYGYTF | TGTGCCTGGAGTGACCTTTTGGGAACCTGGGAGGTGGACTATGGCTACACCTTC
TRBJ1-4 | - | TRBV5-1 | - | CASSFRGQKNEKLFF | TGCGCCAGCAGCTTCCGTGGACAGAAGAATGAAAAACTGTTTTTT
TRBJ1-6 | - | TRBV7-2 | - | CASSLEPGRNNSPLHF | TGTGCCAGCAGCTTAGAGCCCGGCAGGAATAATTCACCCCTCCACTTT
TRBJ2-7 | TRBD1 | TRBV2 | - | CASRQGAPTYEQYF | TGTGCCAGCAGACAGGGGGCCCCTACCTACGAGCAGTACTTC
TRBJ1-5 | TRBD1 | TRBV4-1 | - | CASSQTGTGAQPQHF | TGCGCCAGCAGCCAAACCGGGACAGGGGCTCAGCCCCAGCATTTT
TRBJ1-5 | - | TRBV7-2 | - | CASSLVRVGQPQHF | TGTGCCAGCAGCTTAGTCAGGGTTGGTCAGCCCCAGCATTTT
TRBJ1-2 | TRBD1 | TRBV10-3 | - | CAISGGQGGDGYTF | TGTGCCATCAGTGGGGGACAGGGAGGCGATGGCTACACCTTC
TRBJ1-3 | - | TRBV9 | - | CASSSLNTIYF | TGTGCCAGCAGCTCCCTAAACACCATATATTTT
TRBJ1-5 | - | TRBV24-1 | - | CATAQLEGQPQHF | TGTGCCACCGCCCAGCTAGAAGGTCAGCCCCAGCATTTT
TRBJ2-1 | TRBD2 | TRBV4-2 | - | CASSPPERGTSGGGEQFF | TGTGCCAGCAGCCCGCCGGAAAGAGGGACTAGCGGGGGAGGGGAGCAGTTCTTC
TRBJ2-4 | TRBD1 | TRBV19 | - | CASSDRDIQYF | TGTGCCAGTAGTGACAGGGACATTCAGTACTTC
TRBJ2-5 | TRBD2 | TRBV9 | once | CASSSRLAGGLQETQYF | TGTGCCAGCAGCTCTAGACTAGCGGGGGGCCTACAAGAGACCCAGTACTTC
TRBJ2-3 | TRBD1 | TRBV18 | many | CASSTTGGKDTQYF | TGTGCCAGCTCAACGACAGGGGGAAAGGATACGCAGTATTTT
TRBJ2-5 | TRBD2 | TRBV4-1 | - | CASSQEGLAETQYF | TGCGCCAGCAGCCAAGAGGGACTAGCGGAGACCCAGTACTTC
TRBJ1-1 | - | TRBV11-2 | - | CASSLQINTEAFF | TGTGCCAGCAGCTTGCAGATTAACACTGAAGCTTTCTTT
TRBJ2-3 | TRBD2 | TRBV13 | - | CATARGGTDTQYF | TGTGCCACGGCCCGGGGGGGCACAGATACGCAGTATTTT
TRBJ2-5 | TRBD1 | TRBV7-6 | - | CASSLGSGGPETQYF | TGTGCCAGCAGCTTAGGCTCAGGGGGACCGGAGACCCAGTACTTC
TRBJ1-4 | - | TRBV27 | - | CASRAHATNEKLFF | TGTGCCAGCAGGGCACATGCAACTAATGAAAAACTGTTTTTT